This TCR beta chain came from a study of identical twins. General observations from the study: Among out-of-frame alpha sequences shared by twins, low generation probability occurred in excess.

V shed 11 bases and J 2 bases; nucleotides not matched to a gene: 12. This CDR3 is built from 18 residues. With respect to this clonotype: What it recognizes is unknown.

Addition of a universal primer site occurred through template switching, and cDNA carried unique molecular identifiers. A single record per CDR3 protein comes from TCRdb applying MiXCR to the 5' RACE reads. Of approximately 500,000 distinct CDR3 sequences detected, around 15% appear once; the ten largest clones hold around 0.48%. These data were also filed under a second study, of yellow fever vaccine responses in identical twins. According to that study: Twins reportedly had a vaccine T cell response that seemed partly convergent, partly personalized.

What was sequenced was CD4+ T cells sorted from blood. The chain uses TRBV12-3 or TRBV12-4 and TRBJ2-2; 15 bases map to TRBD2. The TCR originated in a woman younger than 30 in good health. The CDR3 region has the DNA TGTGCCTTCTGTGTTGGACTAGCGGGGGGGCCAAACACCGGGGAGCTGTTTTTT. Encoded protein: CAFCVGLAGGPNTGELFF.